This is a list of T cell receptor beta chains from one sample in a study of T-cell memory formation after mild COVID-19. TCRdb itself ran the 5' RACE reads through MiXCR, one entry per CDR3 protein. This table holds 250,000 to 400,000 distinct CDR3 sequences, roughly an eighth found once. Sequenced material: PBMCs or a T cell subset sorted from them (not recorded which). These receptors came from a man aged 18 to 29 who had mild COVID-19 (a few samples of this study predate the infection). Cell type and time point are not known. Each CDR3 is given with its conserved first and last residue. D genes are given only for firm matches. Where a row states a size, it is once, few, many or the class of an expanded clone; other rows omit it.

TRBJ1-3,TRBV9,NA,once,CASSVGGFSSGNTIYF,TGTGCCAGCAGCGTAGGCGGATTTTCGTCTGGAAACACCATATATTTT
TRBJ2-1,TRBV24-1,TRBD1,many,CATSGETGGYNEQFF,TGTGCCACCAGTGGAGAAACAGGGGGTTACAATGAGCAGTTCTTC
TRBJ2-3,TRBV4-1,NA,few,CASSQGGEDTQYF,TGCGCCAGCAGCCAAGGAGGGGAAGATACGCAGTATTTT
TRBJ1-4,TRBV4-3,NA,NA,CASSQEGGQFNEKLFF,TGCGCCAGCAGCCAAGAAGGAGGGCAGTTTAATGAAAAACTGTTTTTT
TRBJ2-1,TRBV18,NA,NA,CASCGTADNEQFF,TGTGCCAGCTGCGGGACGGCGGACAATGAGCAGTTCTTC
TRBJ2-5,TRBV12-3/TRBV12-4,NA,NA,CASKRQEETQYF,TGTGCCAGCAAGCGGCAGGAAGAGACCCAGTACTTC
TRBJ1-2,TRBV9,NA,NA,CASSSTRAPYGYTF,TGTGCCAGCAGCTCAACACGGGCCCCCTATGGCTACACCTTC
TRBJ1-2,TRBV5-1,NA,NA,CASSLLQGGDGYTF,TGCGCCAGCAGCTTACTACAGGGTGGTGATGGCTACACCTTC
TRBJ2-7,TRBV7-8,TRBD2,few,CASSLRTSYYEQYF,TGTGCCAGCAGCCTAAGGACTAGCTACTACGAGCAGTACTTC
TRBJ2-1,TRBV6-6,NA,NA,CASTNSGTYNEQFF,TGTGCCAGCACCAATAGCGGTACCTACAATGAGCAGTTCTTC
TRBJ2-2,TRBV27,NA,NA,CASSRGGASGELFF,TGTGCCAGCAGTCGGGGTGGAGCGTCCGGGGAGCTGTTTTTT
TRBJ2-2,TRBV24-1,TRBD1,few,CATSTVPGQGADTGELFF,TGTGCCACCTCCACAGTCCCGGGACAGGGGGCGGACACCGGGGAGCTGTTTTTT
TRBJ1-1,TRBV11-2,NA,NA,CASSLGGGGHTEAFF,TGTGCCAGCAGCTTAGGAGGGGGGGGCCACACTGAAGCTTTCTTT
TRBJ1-4,TRBV10-3,NA,few,CAISEYRDEKLFF,TGTGCCATCAGTGAGTACAGGGATGAAAAACTGTTTTTT
TRBJ2-5,TRBV19,NA,few,CASSVTRFQETQYF,TGTGCCAGTAGTGTTACAAGATTTCAAGAGACCCAGTACTTC
TRBJ2-1,TRBV5-1,TRBD1,NA,CASSLGQGWNEQFF,TGCGCCAGCAGCTTGGGACAGGGTTGGAATGAGCAGTTCTTC
TRBJ2-3,TRBV6-4,NA,many,CASSRTSTDTQYF,TGTGCCAGCAGCCGGACTAGCACAGATACGCAGTATTTT
TRBJ1-6,TRBV9,TRBD1,NA,CASSPSGGPTPLHF,TGTGCCAGCAGCCCGTCAGGGGGCCCCACACCCCTCCACTTT
TRBJ2-7,TRBV6-6,TRBD2,NA,CASSGLAGGSYEQYF,TGTGCCAGCAGCGGACTAGCGGGGGGCTCCTACGAGCAGTACTTC
TRBJ1-1,TRBV29-1,NA,many,CSVGAGWGMNTEAFF,TGCAGCGTTGGGGCAGGGTGGGGGATGAACACTGAAGCTTTCTTT
TRBJ2-1,TRBV7-6,TRBD2,many,CASSSGGLAYNEQFF,TGTGCCAGCAGCTCGGGGGGACTAGCATACAATGAGCAGTTCTTC
TRBJ1-1,TRBV5-1,NA,few,CASSFGVSAGRTEAFF,TGCGCCAGCAGCTTCGGAGTTTCCGCGGGCCGGACTGAAGCTTTCTTT
TRBJ2-5,TRBV20-1,TRBD1,NA,CSAPGQGASETQYF,TGCAGTGCCCCAGGACAGGGGGCTTCGGAGACCCAGTACTTC
TRBJ2-1,TRBV7-8,NA,many,CASSLGSLEQFF,TGTGCCAGCAGCTTAGGCAGCCTAGAGCAGTTCTTC
TRBJ1-1,TRBV6-2/TRBV6-3,TRBD1,NA,CASGFRGRTEAFF,TGTGCCAGCGGATTTAGGGGGCGGACTGAAGCTTTCTTT
TRBJ2-1,TRBV7-3,TRBD2,few,CASGASGGAYEQFF,TGTGCCAGCGGTGCTAGCGGGGGGGCGTATGAGCAGTTCTTC
TRBJ2-3,TRBV20-1,NA,NA,CSATPPHETYTDTQYF,TGCAGTGCTACTCCCCCCCACGAAACTTACACAGATACGCAGTATTTT
TRBJ1-5,TRBV6-2/TRBV6-3,NA,NA,CASSPAHGDQPQHF,TGTGCCAGCAGTCCAGCCCACGGTGATCAGCCCCAGCATTTT
TRBJ2-1,TRBV6-2/TRBV6-3,TRBD1,NA,CASSKITGGSYNEQFF,TGTGCCAGCAGCAAAATAACAGGGGGGAGCTACAATGAGCAGTTCTTC
TRBJ1-5,TRBV12-3/TRBV12-4,NA,NA,CASSLGELGPQHF,TGTGCCAGCAGTTTAGGGGAGCTCGGGCCCCAGCATTTT
TRBJ2-4,TRBV20-1,NA,few,CSATPGLLQDIQYF,TGCAGTGCTACTCCGGGACTGCTACAGGACATTCAGTACTTC
TRBJ1-5,TRBV12-3/TRBV12-4,TRBD1,once,CASSPEGARVSNQPQHF,TGTGCCAGCAGTCCAGAGGGGGCGCGGGTAAGCAATCAGCCCCAGCATTTT
TRBJ2-3,TRBV7-9,NA,many,CASSLEGMTSSPLDTQYF,TGTGCCAGCAGCTTAGAAGGGATGACGAGTTCGCCCCTAGATACGCAGTATTTT
TRBJ2-5,TRBV7-2,NA,few,CASSLWSEGRETQYF,TGTGCCAGCAGCTTATGGAGCGAGGGGAGAGAGACCCAGTACTTC
TRBJ2-5,TRBV7-3,NA,NA,CASSPTRGQGETQYF,TGTGCCAGCAGCCCCACCCGGGGGCAGGGGGAGACCCAGTACTTC
TRBJ1-4,TRBV7-2,NA,NA,CASSLGYGVGEKLFF,TGTGCCAGCAGCTTAGGTTACGGTGTAGGTGAAAAACTGTTTTTT
TRBJ1-5,TRBV2,NA,NA,CASSLAGQNQHF,TGTGCCAGCAGCCTGGCGGGTCAAAACCAGCATTTT
TRBJ2-5,TRBV12-3/TRBV12-4,NA,NA,CASSMTRGAETQYF,TGTGCCAGCAGCATGACTCGGGGTGCGGAGACCCAGTACTTC
TRBJ1-6,TRBV7-9,NA,NA,CASSLEGSPLHF,TGTGCCAGCAGCTTAGAGGGCTCACCCCTCCACTTT
TRBJ2-7,TRBV20-1,TRBD1,NA,CSARPGQDYEQYF,TGCAGTGCTCGCCCGGGACAGGACTACGAGCAGTACTTC
TRBJ2-6,TRBV7-2,NA,many,CASSLAGAGANVLTF,TGTGCCAGCAGCTTAGCAGGGGCCGGGGCCAACGTCCTGACTTTC
TRBJ1-3,TRBV3-1,TRBD1,NA,CASSTRQGTGNTIYF,TGTGCCAGCAGCACCCGACAGGGAACTGGAAACACCATATATTTT
TRBJ1-5,TRBV20-1,NA,NA,CSAGGTRDLSNQPQHF,TGCAGTGCTGGGGGGACCAGAGATCTTAGCAATCAGCCCCAGCATTTT
TRBJ1-2,TRBV18,NA,few,CASSPEDGNYGYTF,TGTGCCAGCTCGCCAGAGGACGGGAACTATGGCTACACCTTC
TRBJ2-2,TRBV6-2/TRBV6-3,TRBD2,NA,CASSYPGTSGGTGELFF,TGTGCCAGCAGTTACCCAGGGACTAGCGGTGGGACCGGGGAGCTGTTTTTT
TRBJ1-1,TRBV5-1,NA,NA,CASSLGPGREAEAFF,TGCGCCAGCAGCTTGGGGCCGGGGAGGGAAGCCGAAGCTTTCTTT
TRBJ2-3,TRBV11-2,NA,NA,CASSYIPATDTQYF,TGTGCCAGCAGCTACATACCGGCCACAGATACGCAGTATTTT
TRBJ1-1,TRBV20-1,NA,NA,CSALGQADTEAFF,TGCAGTGCTTTAGGCCAGGCGGACACTGAAGCTTTCTTT
TRBJ1-2,TRBV30,TRBD1,NA,CAWSVQGANYGYTF,TGTGCCTGGAGTGTACAGGGGGCTAACTATGGCTACACCTTC
TRBJ2-3,TRBV3-2,NA,NA,CASSQTPGGTGGTDTQYF,TGTGCCAGCAGCCAAACCCCAGGGGGGACAGGGGGCACAGATACGCAGTATTTT
TRBJ2-1,TRBV11-2,NA,few,CASSLTWVRDYNEQFF,TGTGCCAGCAGCCTAACCTGGGTCAGAGACTACAATGAGCAGTTCTTC
TRBJ2-6,TRBV20-1,NA,NA,CSARGPQSGANVLTF,TGCAGTGCTAGAGGGCCTCAGTCTGGGGCCAACGTCCTGACTTTC
TRBJ2-5,TRBV6-6,NA,NA,CASTRTDRETQYF,TGTGCCAGCACCCGGACAGATCGAGAGACCCAGTACTTC
TRBJ1-1,TRBV13,TRBD1,NA,CASSLYRGGRAEAFF,TGTGCCAGCAGCCTATACAGGGGAGGGAGGGCTGAAGCTTTCTTT